Following are 23 T cell receptor beta chains from one sample sequenced in a study of blood T cell repertoires in COVID-19. TCRdb's copy holds only in-frame clones and misses some; the assay was immunoSEQ multiplex PCR. The sample holds 200,000 to 250,000 clones; around 85% are singletons and the top ten take 3% to 4%. Sequenced sample: PBMCs or T cells enriched from blood (not recorded which). The origin of the receptors is a woman aged 35 to 49 with acute COVID-19.

The CDR3 DNA reads as TGTGCCAGCAGCGCGGGACTAGCGGGCCTCAATGAGCAGTTCTTC. Translated, it gives CASSAGLAGLNEQFF. This chain links TRBV9 with TRBJ2-1; 12 nucleotides agree with TRBD2. Looked up from germline, CDR1 is SGDLS and CDR2 is YYNGEE. The CDR3 consists of 15 residues. V was pared by 3 bases and J by 6 bases, with 4 bases of the junction left unmatched.

V usage is TRBV6-1 and J usage is TRBJ2-1; 7 bases align to TRBD2. The CDR3 has 17 residues. J gave up 2 bases and V 0 bases, and 7 bases lay outside the gene matches. The germline V gene encodes CDR1 MNHNS and CDR2 SASEGT. The CDR3 region is CASSEARAGVTYNEQFF. As DNA, the CDR3 is TGTGCCAGCAGTGAAGCGCGCGCGGGAGTAACCTACAATGAGCAGTTCTTC.

The chain uses TRBV7-3 and TRBJ1-2; 8 bases agree with TRBD1. V gave up 5 bases and J gave up 8 bases; unmatched junction bases: 10. The V gene's germline CDR1 is SGHTA and CDR2 FQGTGA. The CDR3 is made up of 14 amino acids. Written as DNA, the CDR3 is TGTGCCAGCAGCACGGGGACAGGCTTAGGCGGCTACACCTTC. This sequence encodes CASSTGTGLGGYTF.

In its sample, this clone was seen many times. The chain is built from TRBV9 and TRBJ2-5; TRBD1 matches 9 bases. V was pared by 0 bases and J by 5 bases, with 8 bases of the junction left unmatched. Germline CDR1 SGDLS, CDR2 YYNGEE. The CDR3 sequence is 16 residues long. The CDR3 DNA sequence: TGTGCCAGCAGCGTAGACGGGACAGGGATGATGGAGACCCAGTACTTC. This codes for CASSVDGTGMMETQYF.

V and J are TRBV6-5 and TRBJ1-1, with no clear D. Trimming stripped 5 bases from V and 10 bases from J, with 11 bases between. Germline V gene sequence: CDR1 MNHEY, CDR2 SVGAGI. CDR3 length: 11 amino acids. The CDR3 sequence is CASSLGYRAFF. DNA for the CDR3: TGTGCCAGCAGTCTCGGTTATCGAGCTTTCTTT.

The chain uses TRBV10-3 and TRBJ2-7; 7 bases are shared with TRBD1. Germline V gene data show CDR1 as ENHRY and CDR2 as SYGVKD. The CDR3 is made up of 14 amino acids. The V and J ends lost 4 bases and 3 bases, in that order; junction bases with no gene match: 6. The chain's CDR3 is CAISGSRQGYEQYF. The CDR3 DNA follows: TGTGCCATCAGTGGGTCGAGACAGGGCTACGAGCAGTACTTC.

V is TRBV27 and J is TRBJ2-1; TRBD2 matches at 7 bases. Germline assignment: CDR1 MNHEY and CDR2 SMNVEV (reference sequence). The CDR3 length is 16 residues. Germline trimming cut 0 bases from V and 3 bases from J; bases unmatched to any gene: 5. This chain's CDR3 is CASSLSGGSNYNEQFF. The DNA for the CDR3 is TGTGCCAGCAGTTTATCAGGCGGGAGTAACTACAATGAGCAGTTCTTC.

The CDR3 DNA reads TGTGCCAGCAGCCCTAGCGGGAGACGCACAGATACGCAGTATTTT. Amino acid sequence: CASSPSGRRTDTQYF. The chain uses TRBV3-1 (or the pseudogene TRBV3-2) and TRBJ2-3; TRBD2 agrees at 10 bases. Germline-derived CDR1 and CDR2 are LGHDT and YNNKEL (reference sequence). With 4 bases clipped from V and 1 base from J, the junction kept 2 bases outside the gene matches. The CDR3 length is 15 residues.

The chain employs TRBV18 and TRBJ2-3; a weak D match, TRBD2 (5 bases). V was pared by 2 bases and J by 0 bases, with 12 bases between. The CDR3 contains 16 residues. The V gene's germline CDR1 is KGHSH and CDR2 LQKENI. CDR3 nucleotide sequence: TGTGCCAGCTCACCAACCGGGCGGACTAGCACAGATACGCAGTATTTT. Its translation is CASSPTGRTSTDTQYF.

The chain couples TRBV19 to TRBJ2-4; D not certain. Germline lookup yields CDR1 LNHDA and CDR2 SQIVND (reference sequence). There are 11 residues in the CDR3. V was trimmed by 11 bases and J by 1 base, leaving 6 bases between them. CDR3 DNA sequence: TGTGCCTCGGGTGCCAAAAACATTCAGTACTTC. Protein product: CASGAKNIQYF.

V usage is TRBV7-9 and J usage is TRBJ1-3; D ambiguous. Trimming shortened V by 8 bases and J by 0 bases, and 8 bases separated the two germline ends. From germline, CDR1 is SEHNR and CDR2 FQNEAQ (reference sequence). This CDR3 has 13 residues. The CDR3 DNA sequence: TGTGCCAGCGGGCAGGCCTCTGGAAACACCATATATTTT. It codes for CASGQASGNTIYF.

The CDR3, as DNA: TGTGCCAGCAGTACCGGACAGGGTCCCACCAGAGCTTTCTTT. This gives the protein CASSTGQGPTRAFF. The rearrangement uses TRBV6-5 and TRBJ1-1; 8 bases line up with TRBD1. V shed 5 bases and J 10 bases; nucleotides not matched to a gene: 12. The CDR3 runs 14 residues. Germline V gene sequence: CDR1 MNHEY, CDR2 SVGAGI.

The chain recombines TRBV13 with TRBJ2-1; 9 bases fit TRBD1. Germline values: CDR1 PRHDT, CDR2 FYEKMQ (reference sequence). The CDR3 runs 14 residues. J was trimmed by 10 bases and V by 5 bases; bases with no gene match: 9. CDR3 DNA sequence: TGTGCCAGCAGCCCCGGGACAGGGATTGGGGAGCAGTTCTTC. Protein product: CASSPGTGIGEQFF.

V gene TRBV5-6 combines with J gene TRBJ2-7; TRBD2 aligns across 7 bases. V was clipped by 4 bases and J by 4 bases; unmatched bases: 14. From germline, CDR1 is SGHDT and CDR2 YYEEEE. The CDR3 consists of 16 residues. CDR3 loop: CASSVRRAGRKYEQYF. CDR3 DNA sequence: TGTGCCAGCAGCGTCCGGAGAGCGGGAAGGAAGTACGAGCAGTACTTC. Looking up the rest from reference TRBV5-6 and TRBJ2-7 gives the full variable domain: DAGVTQSPTHLIKTRGQQVTLRCSPKSGHDTVSWYQQALGQGPQFIFQYYEEEERQRGNFPDRFSGHQFPNYSSELNVNALLLGDSALYLCASSVRRAGRKYEQYFGPGTRLTVT.

The V gene is TRBV7-2, the J gene TRBJ2-3; 7 bases match TRBD1. The CDR3 sequence is 14 residues long. Germline values: CDR1 SGHTA, CDR2 FQGNSA. J was trimmed by 2 bases and V by 5 bases; bases with no gene match: 4. The CDR3 coding sequence is TGTGCCAGCAGCCCAGGGGGAATCACAGATACGCAGTATTTT. This codes for CASSPGGITDTQYF. The variable domain in full, with the rest retrieved from reference TRBV7-2 and TRBJ2-3, is GAGVSQSPSNKVTEKGKDVELRCDPISGHTALYWYRQSLGQGLEFLIYFQGNSAPDKSGLPSDRFSAERTGGSVSTLTIQRTQQEDSAVYLCASSPGGITDTQYFGPGTRLTVL.

V usage is TRBV7-9 and J usage is TRBJ1-2, with a possible D match to TRBD1 (5 bases). The CDR3 has 13 amino acids. Germline CDR1 SEHNR, CDR2 FQNEAQ (reference sequence). The germline V and J ends were trimmed by 0 bases and 8 bases, with 10 bases remaining between them. The CDR3 region has the DNA TGTGCCAGCAGCTTAGCCGGGGGTATGGGCTACACCTTC. This sequence encodes CASSLAGGMGYTF.

The chain employs TRBV7-9 and TRBJ1-1; D not resolved. CDR1 is SEHNR and CDR2 is FQNEAQ in the germline V gene (reference sequence). The CDR3 spans 15 residues. Trimming shortened V by 0 bases and J by 1 base, and 9 bases separated the two germline ends. The CDR3 nucleotides are TGTGCCAGCAGCTTAGCGGCGGAGAGGAACACTGAAGCTTTCTTT. It codes for CASSLAAERNTEAFF. Using reference TRBV7-9 and TRBJ1-1 for the parts outside the CDR3, the full variable domain is DTGVSQNPRHKITKRGQNVTFRCDPISEHNRLYWYRQTLGQGPEFLTYFQNEAQLEKSRLLSDRFSAERPKGSFSTLEIQRTEQGDSAMYLCASSLAAERNTEAFFGQGTRLTVV.

Only a few counts were recorded for this clone. The chain is built from TRBV6-2 or TRBV6-3 and TRBJ2-7, with TRBD1 as a possible D gene (5 bases). The CDR3 is 15 amino acids. The ends were cut back, 2 bases at V and 5 bases at J, with 16 bases in the middle. In germline, CDR1 is MNHEY, CDR2 SVGEGT. CDR3 nucleotides: TGTGCCAGCAGTTACCCCAACAAAGGGGTAAACGAGCAGTACTTC. This encodes CASSYPNKGVNEQYF.

The chain uses TRBV7-3 and TRBJ1-2; 7 bases align to TRBD1. The CDR3 length is 14 residues. Germline V gene lookup returns CDR1 SGHTA and CDR2 FQGTGA. V dropped 4 bases and J dropped 4; count of bases not matched to a gene: 6. Written as DNA, the CDR3 is TGTGCCAGCAGCTGGGACGGGACAGTCTATGGCTACACCTTC. Its translation: CASSWDGTVYGYTF.

The J gene is TRBJ1-3, the V gene TRBV19; D might be TRBD1 (5 bases). V shed 9 bases and J shed 2 bases, with 8 bases lying between them. This CDR3 has 12 residues. The V gene's germline CDR1 is LNHDA and CDR2 SQIVND (reference sequence). The CDR3 loop reads CASGGAGNTIYF. The CDR3 DNA reads as TGTGCCAGCGGGGGGGCTGGAAACACCATATATTTT.

V is TRBV27 and J is TRBJ1-3; 9 positions agree with TRBD1. The germline V gene encodes CDR1 MNHEY and CDR2 SMNVEV (reference sequence). Unmatched junction bases numbered 7, after V lost 9 bases and J lost 4 bases. This CDR3 comprises 14 residues. CDR3 in amino acids: CARPTGGRGNTIYF. DNA for the CDR3: TGTGCCAGACCGACAGGGGGAAGAGGAAACACCATATATTTT.

The rearrangement joins TRBV19 to TRBJ1-2; a possible D gene is TRBD1 (5 bases). This CDR3 region has 13 residues. Germline assignment: CDR1 LNHDA and CDR2 SQIVND (reference sequence). V lost 4 bases and J lost 4, with 10 bases in between. CDR3 in amino acids: CASSSGTVYGYTF. In DNA, the CDR3 is TGTGCCAGTAGTAGCGGGACGGTCTATGGCTACACCTTC.

The rearrangement uses TRBV13 and TRBJ2-3; D is perhaps TRBD2 (6 bases). Germline assignment: CDR1 PRHDT and CDR2 FYEKMQ (reference sequence). The CDR3 extends over 15 amino acids. V was shortened by 6 bases and J by 6 bases, with 19 bases between the two germline ends. The DNA of the CDR3 is TGTGCCAGCAGTTCTGGACCCAGGAGGGCGGATACGCAGTATTTT. It yields the protein CASSSGPRRADTQYF. Full variable domain (missing parts from reference TRBV13 and TRBJ2-3): AAGVIQSPRHLIKEKRETATLKCYPIPRHDTVYWYQQGPGQDPQFLISFYEKMQSDKGSIPDRFSAQQFSDYHSELNMSSLELGDSALYFCASSSGPRRADTQYFGPGTRLTVL.